This TCR beta chain was captured by sequencing in a study of early stage breast cancer tumors. The assay was immunoSEQ multiplex PCR, and TCRdb's table has in-frame clones only and misses some. The sample lists about 9,600 clones, roughly 67% occurring once. This CDR3 is built from 14 residues. Trimming removed 1 base from V and 1 base from J, with 6 bases in between. Germline CDR1 reads MGHRA; CDR2 reads YSYEKL. The clonotype comes from a person in their 60s with breast cancer. The sequencing input was breast tumor tissue. This chain joins TRBV4-1 and TRBJ2-3; D unresolved. The CDR3 sequence is CASSQGPRTDTQYF. The CDR3 nucleotides are TGCGCCAGCAGCCAAGGGCCCCGCACAGATACGCAGTATTTT.